The 15 T cell receptor beta chains in this list originate from one sample, sequenced in a study of response to subunit inactivated influenza vaccine. TCRdb itself ran the RT-PCR reads through MiXCR, one entry per CDR3 protein. The table records more than 150,000 distinct CDR3 sequences, about 9% of them present only once. The sample consisted of non-naive T cells sorted from PBMCs, taken on the day of vaccination. Receptor source: a man aged 50 or older who received an inactivated influenza vaccine.

In this sample, this clonotype turned up many times. The gene calls are TRBV4-3 and TRBJ2-3; 9 positions agree with TRBD2. Losses at the gene ends were 1 base for V and 6 bases for J; bases not matched to a gene: 5. This CDR3 is built from 15 residues. Germline V gene data show CDR1 as LGHNA and CDR2 as YSLEER. The chain's CDR3 is CASSQGGAGGDTQYF. DNA for the CDR3: TGCGCCAGCAGCCAAGGAGGTGCGGGAGGGGATACGCAGTATTTT.

This clonotype was observed a handful of times. This chain connects TRBV28 to TRBJ1-4; D is ambiguous. The CDR3 has 14 amino acids. In germline, CDR1 is MDHEN, CDR2 SYDVKM. Trimming removed 5 bases at V and 8 bases at J, with 15 bases between. The CDR3 loop is CASSVPGPGEKLFF. CDR3 coding DNA: TGTGCCAGCAGTGTCCCGGGCCCTGGGGAAAAACTGTTTTTT.

The sample holds many counts of this clonotype. This chain connects TRBV27 to TRBJ2-1; either TRBD1 or TRBD2 may supply D (5 bases each). V was shortened by 5 bases and J by 8 bases, with 13 bases between the two germline ends. CDR1 and CDR2 from the germline V gene are MNHEY and SMNVEV (reference sequence). CDR3 size: 13 residues. The CDR3, as DNA: TGTGCCAGCAGTCCTTGGGGCGGGTATGAGCAGTTCTTC. It translates to CASSPWGGYEQFF.

In the case of this clonotype: A single base separates this from a much larger clone, so it may be a read error. In DNA form, the CDR3 reads TGTGCCAGCAGCGTAGGGGCAGGGACCACTTCAAATGAAAAACTGTTTTTT. The encoded protein is CASSVGAGTTSNEKLFF. This chain connects TRBV9 to TRBJ1-4; the D gene is possibly TRBD1 (5 bases). The CDR3 consists of 17 residues. Trimming pared 0 bases from V and 5 bases from J, leaving 17 bases between. Germline lookup yields CDR1 SGDLS and CDR2 YYNGEE.

This clonotype was observed many times. The J gene is TRBJ1-2, the V gene TRBV20-1, with a tentative D call TRBD1 (5 bases). Germline lookup yields CDR1 DFQATT and CDR2 SNEGSKA (reference sequence). The CDR3 covers 11 residues. Trimming stripped 3 bases from V and 5 bases from J, with 7 bases between. The chain's CDR3 is CSASRGYGYTF. CDR3 in DNA: TGCAGTGCTAGCCGGGGGTATGGCTACACCTTC.

A word on this clonotype: The germline gene is not matched at one end of the junction; a read error may be the cause. The V call is TRBV7-7, the J call TRBJ2-5, with 9 nucleotides matching TRBD2. This CDR3 spans 16 amino acids. Per germline, CDR1 SSHAT and CDR2 FNYEAQ (reference sequence). The CDR3 DNA reads as TGTGCTAGCAGCTCCCTGGCGGGGGGGTACCAAGAGACCCAGTACTTC. This codes for CASSSLAGGYQETQYF.

This clonotype has a count of ten or more. The rearrangement links TRBV7-2 to TRBJ2-7; no definite D call. The CDR3 is made up of 14 amino acids. CDR1 is SGHTA and CDR2 is FQGNSA in the germline V gene. V lost 3 bases and J lost 1, with 10 bases in between. The chain's CDR3 is CASSLGTASYEQYF. CDR3 sequence (DNA): TGTGCCAGCAGCTTGGGTACGGCTTCCTACGAGCAGTACTTC.

Only a few counts were recorded for this clonotype. The V gene is TRBV20-1, the J gene TRBJ1-5; no clear D. V lost 6 bases and J lost 5, with 11 bases in between. Germline V lookup: CDR1 DFQATT, CDR2 SNEGSKA (reference sequence). The CDR3 runs 12 residues. The CDR3: CSASDPYQPQHF. Written as DNA, the CDR3 is TGCAGTGCCTCCGACCCATATCAGCCCCAGCATTTT.

A few counts support this clonotype. The chain recombines TRBV19 with TRBJ2-1; 8 bases are a match to TRBD2. This CDR3 region has 14 residues. Germline V gene sequence: CDR1 LNHDA, CDR2 SQIVND (reference sequence). V trimming: 6 bases; J trimming: 0 bases; junction bases outside the gene matches: 1. The CDR3 sequence: CASSAGGSYNEQFF. Here the CDR3 DNA reads TGTGCCAGTAGCGCGGGAGGCTCCTACAATGAGCAGTTCTTC.

There are a few counts of this clonotype. This sequence joins TRBV20-1 and TRBJ2-6, with 8 bases fitting TRBD2. The V gene's germline CDR1 is DFQATT and CDR2 SNEGSKA (reference sequence). The CDR3 sequence is 16 residues long. Unmatched junction bases numbered 6, after V lost 5 bases and J lost 0 bases. Written as DNA, the CDR3 is TGCAGTGCTGCGGGGGGTGGGAGCTCTGGGGCCAACGTCCTGACTTTC. This translates into CSAAGGGSSGANVLTF.

This clonotype was seen ten or more times. The chain links TRBV9 to TRBJ2-1; maybe TRBD2 (6 bases). The germline V and J ends were trimmed by 4 bases and 6 bases, with 17 bases remaining between them. The CDR3 covers 15 residues. Germline V gene lookup returns CDR1 SGDLS and CDR2 YYNGEE. CDR3 amino acids: CASSPSTGVGNEQFF. The CDR3 nucleotides read TGTGCCAGCAGCCCCTCCACGGGAGTAGGCAATGAGCAGTTCTTC.

This clonotype was observed many times. The chain links TRBV15 to TRBJ2-1, with 11 positions matching TRBD2. Germline CDR1 and CDR2: LNHNV and YYDKDF (reference sequence). The CDR3 length is 15 residues. V shed 0 bases and J 9 bases; nucleotides not matched to a gene: 4. The CDR3 spells CATSRDLGLAGEQFF. CDR3 DNA sequence: TGTGCCACCAGCAGAGACCTTGGACTAGCGGGTGAGCAGTTCTTC.

This clonotype was counted ten times or more. The DNA for the CDR3 is TGTGCCAGCAACACCGGGAGTGGGACCCAGTACTTC. Translating it yields CASNTGSGTQYF. The genes are TRBV2 and TRBJ2-5, with D tentatively TRBD2 (6 bases). Deletions cut 7 bases from V and 7 bases from J, with 13 bases between. CDR1 and CDR2 from the germline V gene are SNHLY and FYNNEI. The CDR3 extends over 12 amino acids.

This clonotype was picked up a small number of times. The rearrangement uses TRBV3-1 and TRBJ2-7; possibly TRBD1 for D (5 bases). Germline loops: CDR1 LGHDT, CDR2 YNNKEL (reference sequence). This CDR3 contains 14 residues. V was pared by 4 bases and J by 7 bases, with 17 bases between. The CDR3 reads CASSPNQKGPEQYF. The CDR3 region has the DNA TGTGCCAGCAGCCCGAACCAAAAGGGGCCGGAGCAGTACTTC.

This chain joins TRBV10-3 and TRBJ2-1; 9 bases line up with TRBD2. The J segment lost 7 bases and the V segment lost 3 bases, leaving 7 bases of the junction unmatched. The length of the CDR3 is 15 residues. Germline CDR1 reads ENHRY; CDR2 reads SYGVKD. The CDR3 sequence: CAISDGRGGVNEQFF. CDR3 bases: TGTGCCATCAGTGATGGGCGGGGGGGTGTAAATGAGCAGTTCTTC.